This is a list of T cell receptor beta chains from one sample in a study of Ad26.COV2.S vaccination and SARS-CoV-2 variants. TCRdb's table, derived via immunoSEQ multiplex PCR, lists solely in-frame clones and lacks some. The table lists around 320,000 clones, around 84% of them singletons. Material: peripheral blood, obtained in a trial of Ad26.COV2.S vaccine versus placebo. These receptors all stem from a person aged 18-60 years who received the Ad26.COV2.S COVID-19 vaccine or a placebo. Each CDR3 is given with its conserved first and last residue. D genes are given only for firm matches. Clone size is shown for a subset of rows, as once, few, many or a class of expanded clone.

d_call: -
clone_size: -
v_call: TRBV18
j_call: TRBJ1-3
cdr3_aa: CASSPDDLSGNTIYF
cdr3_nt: TGTGCCAGCTCACCCGACGATCTTTCCGGAAACACCATATATTTT

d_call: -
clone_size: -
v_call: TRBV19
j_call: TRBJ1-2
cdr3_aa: CASRVSRASNYGYTF
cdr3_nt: TGTGCCAGTCGAGTCTCGAGGGCAAGTAACTATGGCTACACCTTC

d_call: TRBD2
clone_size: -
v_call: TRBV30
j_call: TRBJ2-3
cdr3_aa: CAWSVKSSGGWDSTDTQYF
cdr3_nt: TGTGCCTGGAGTGTAAAATCTAGCGGGGGGTGGGATAGCACAGATACGCAGTATTTT

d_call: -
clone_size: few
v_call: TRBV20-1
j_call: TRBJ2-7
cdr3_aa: CSASRQSTYEQYF
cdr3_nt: TGCAGTGCTAGTCGGCAGAGTACGTACGAGCAGTACTTC

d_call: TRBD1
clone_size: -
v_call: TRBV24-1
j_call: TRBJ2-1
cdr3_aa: CATSDFLRPRQGGRFF
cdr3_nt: TGTGCCACCAGTGATTTCCTTAGACCCCGACAGGGGGGTAGGTTCTTC

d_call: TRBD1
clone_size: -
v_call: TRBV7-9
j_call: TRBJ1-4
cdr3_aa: CASSLTGGGDEKLFF
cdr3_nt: TGTGCCAGCAGCCTAACAGGGGGCGGGGATGAAAAACTGTTTTTT

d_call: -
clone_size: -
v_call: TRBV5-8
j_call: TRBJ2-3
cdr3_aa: CASSLAGGTDTQYF
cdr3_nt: TGTGCCAGCAGCTTGGCGGGGGGCACAGATACGCAGTATTTT

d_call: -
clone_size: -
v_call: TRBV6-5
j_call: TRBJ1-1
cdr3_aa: CASRITVNTEAFF
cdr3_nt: TGTGCCAGCAGAATAACAGTGAACACTGAAGCTTTCTTT

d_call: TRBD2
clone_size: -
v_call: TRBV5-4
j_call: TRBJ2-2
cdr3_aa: CASTAGGPNTGELFF
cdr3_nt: TGTGCCAGCACCGCGGGGGGCCCGAACACCGGGGAGCTGTTTTTT

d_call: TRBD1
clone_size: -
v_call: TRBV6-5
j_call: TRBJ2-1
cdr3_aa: CASTPTGAVNEQFF
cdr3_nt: TGTGCCAGCACTCCGACAGGGGCTGTCAATGAGCAGTTCTTC

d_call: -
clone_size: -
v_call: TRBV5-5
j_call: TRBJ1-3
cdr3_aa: CASSPQHPTGTGNTIYF
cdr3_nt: TGTGCCAGCAGCCCACAGCACCCCACAGGGACTGGAAACACCATATATTTT

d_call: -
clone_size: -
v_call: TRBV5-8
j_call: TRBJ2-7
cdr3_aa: CASSSRTGPRSYEQYF
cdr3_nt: TGTGCCAGCAGCTCTAGGACCGGGCCCCGCTCCTACGAGCAGTACTTC

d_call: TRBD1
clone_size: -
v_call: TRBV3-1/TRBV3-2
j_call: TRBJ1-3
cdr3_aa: CASSQDLKDRGAGNTIYF
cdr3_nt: TGTGCCAGCAGCCAAGATCTAAAGGACAGGGGGGCTGGAAACACCATATATTTT

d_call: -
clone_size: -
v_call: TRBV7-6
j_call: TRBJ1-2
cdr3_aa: CASSPNGEYGYTF
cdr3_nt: TGTGCCAGCAGCCCCAACGGGGAGTATGGCTACACCTTC

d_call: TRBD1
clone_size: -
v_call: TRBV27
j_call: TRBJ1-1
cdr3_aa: CASSLYGQGPTEAFF
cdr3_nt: TGTGCCAGCAGTTTATATGGACAGGGGCCCACTGAAGCTTTCTTT

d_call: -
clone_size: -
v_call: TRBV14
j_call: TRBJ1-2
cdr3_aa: CASSQELGYGYTF
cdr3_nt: TGTGCCAGCAGCCAAGAATTAGGCTATGGCTACACCTTC

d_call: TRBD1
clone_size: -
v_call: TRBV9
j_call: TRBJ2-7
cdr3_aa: CASSRDLTGSYEQYF
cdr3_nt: TGTGCCAGCAGCCGCGACTTGACAGGGTCCTACGAGCAGTACTTC

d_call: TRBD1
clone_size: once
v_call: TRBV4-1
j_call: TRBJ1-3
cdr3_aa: CASSLLDRGPGNTIYF
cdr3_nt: TGCGCCAGCAGCCTTCTTGACAGGGGGCCTGGAAACACCATATATTTT

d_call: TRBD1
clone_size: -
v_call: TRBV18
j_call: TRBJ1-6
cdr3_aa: CASSPQGAQVSPLHF
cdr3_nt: TGTGCCAGCTCACCACAGGGGGCGCAGGTTTCACCCCTCCACTTT

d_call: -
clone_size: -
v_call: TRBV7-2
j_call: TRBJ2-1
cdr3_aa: CASSSGTGTYNEQFF
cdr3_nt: TGTGCCAGCAGCTCAGGGACTGGAACATACAATGAGCAGTTCTTC

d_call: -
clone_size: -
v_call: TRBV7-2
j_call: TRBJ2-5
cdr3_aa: CASSFYRAEGETQYF
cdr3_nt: TGTGCCAGCAGCTTCTACAGGGCGGAGGGTGAGACCCAGTACTTC

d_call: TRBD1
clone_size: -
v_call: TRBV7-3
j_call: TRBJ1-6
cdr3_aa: CASFSVQGACNSPLHF
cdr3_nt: TGTGCCAGCTTCTCAGTACAGGGGGCTTGTAATTCACCCCTCCACTTT

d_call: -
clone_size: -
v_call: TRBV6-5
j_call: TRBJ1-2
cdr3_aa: CASSSTTVGYTF
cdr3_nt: TGTGCCAGCAGCTCAACGACAGTGGGCTACACCTTC

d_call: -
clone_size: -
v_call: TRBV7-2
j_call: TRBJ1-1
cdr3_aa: CASSQSRGGRNTEAFF
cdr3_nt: TGTGCCAGCAGCCAAAGTCGTGGGGGGAGGAACACTGAAGCTTTCTTT

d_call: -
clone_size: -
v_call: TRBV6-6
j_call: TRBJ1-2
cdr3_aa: CASSLKRQANNRVFYGYTF
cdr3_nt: TGTGCCAGCAGCTTGAAGAGACAGGCCAACAACCGGGTGTTCTATGGCTACACCTTC

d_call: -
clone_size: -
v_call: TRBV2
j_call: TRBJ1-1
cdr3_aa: CASSDSVGSPEAFF
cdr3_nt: TGTGCCAGCAGTGATTCAGTCGGTTCCCCTGAAGCTTTCTTT

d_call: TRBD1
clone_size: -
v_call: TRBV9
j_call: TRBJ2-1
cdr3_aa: CASSEDRGLIYNEQFF
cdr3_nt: TGTGCCAGCAGCGAGGACAGGGGGCTTATCTACAATGAGCAGTTCTTC

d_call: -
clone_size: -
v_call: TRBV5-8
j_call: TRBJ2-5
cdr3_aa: CASSSPQDYGGETQYF
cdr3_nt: TGTGCCAGCAGCTCACCTCAGGACTACGGCGGGGAGACCCAGTACTTC

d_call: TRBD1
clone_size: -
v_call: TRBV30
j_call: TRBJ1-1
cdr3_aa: CAWSTPTGGNTEAFF
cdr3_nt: TGTGCCTGGAGTACCCCGACAGGGGGAAACACTGAAGCTTTCTTT

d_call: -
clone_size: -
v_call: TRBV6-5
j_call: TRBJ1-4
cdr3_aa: CASSYSGDAGKLFF
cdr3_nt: TGTGCCAGCAGTTACTCGGGGGACGCGGGGAAACTGTTTTTT

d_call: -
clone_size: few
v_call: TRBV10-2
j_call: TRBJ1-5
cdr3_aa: CASSESTGGKPQHF
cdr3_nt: TGCGCCAGCAGTGAGTCGACCGGGGGCAAGCCCCAGCATTTT

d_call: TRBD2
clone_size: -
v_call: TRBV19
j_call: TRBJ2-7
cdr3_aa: CASSTSLRLAGAYEQYF
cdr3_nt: TGTGCCAGTAGTACCTCCCTCCGGCTAGCGGGGGCCTACGAGCAGTACTTC

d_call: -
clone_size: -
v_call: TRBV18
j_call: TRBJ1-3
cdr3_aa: CASSPVENGNTIYF
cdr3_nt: TGTGCCAGCTCACCTGTGGAGAATGGAAACACCATATATTTT

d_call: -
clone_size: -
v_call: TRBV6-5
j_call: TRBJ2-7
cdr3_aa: CASRKAETYEQYF
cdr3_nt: TGTGCCAGCCGGAAGGCGGAGACCTACGAGCAGTACTTC

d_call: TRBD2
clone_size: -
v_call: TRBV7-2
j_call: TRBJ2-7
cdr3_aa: CASSLGPLAGGYEQYF
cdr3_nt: TGTGCCAGCAGCCTTGGACCCCTAGCGGGGGGATACGAGCAGTACTTC

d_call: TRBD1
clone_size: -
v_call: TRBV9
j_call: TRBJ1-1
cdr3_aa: CASSDGQGARTEAFF
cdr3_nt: TGTGCCAGCAGTGACGGACAGGGGGCAAGGACTGAAGCTTTCTTT

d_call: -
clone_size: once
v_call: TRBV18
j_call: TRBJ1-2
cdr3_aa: CASSPPGYRPSDYGYTF
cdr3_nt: TGTGCCAGCTCACCCCCGGGGTATAGACCGTCAGACTATGGCTACACCTTC

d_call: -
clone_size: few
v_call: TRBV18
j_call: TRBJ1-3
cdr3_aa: CASSPSSGNTIYF
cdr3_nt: TGTGCCAGCTCACCAAGCTCTGGAAACACCATATATTTT

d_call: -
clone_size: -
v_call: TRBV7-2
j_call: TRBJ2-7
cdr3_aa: CASTFRPNTYEQYF
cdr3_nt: TGTGCCAGCACCTTTCGGCCCAACACCTACGAGCAGTACTTC

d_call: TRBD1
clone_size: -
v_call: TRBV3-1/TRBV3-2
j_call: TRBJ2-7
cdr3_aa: CASSLTQGDFGEQYF
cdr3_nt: TGTGCCAGCAGCCTAACACAGGGGGACTTTGGGGAGCAGTACTTC

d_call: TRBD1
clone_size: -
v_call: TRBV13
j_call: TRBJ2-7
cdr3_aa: CASRRDRFYEQYF
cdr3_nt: TGTGCCAGCAGGCGGGACAGGTTCTACGAGCAGTACTTC

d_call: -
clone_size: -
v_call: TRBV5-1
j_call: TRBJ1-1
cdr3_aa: CASSSDMNTEAFF
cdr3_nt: TGCGCCAGCAGCTCCGACATGAACACTGAAGCTTTCTTT

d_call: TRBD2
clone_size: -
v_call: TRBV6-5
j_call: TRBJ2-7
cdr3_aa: CASTPPTSKTFEQYF
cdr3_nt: TGTGCCAGCACCCCCCCGACTAGCAAGACGTTCGAGCAGTACTTC

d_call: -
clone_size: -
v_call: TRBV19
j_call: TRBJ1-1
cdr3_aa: CASSMGVGLKLEAFF
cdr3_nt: TGTGCCAGTAGTATGGGGGTCGGTTTGAAATTGGAAGCTTTCTTT

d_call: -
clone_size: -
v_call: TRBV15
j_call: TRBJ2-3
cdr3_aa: CATSRGGGLSYPSTDTQYF
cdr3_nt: TGTGCCACCAGCAGAGGGGGGGGCTTGTCTTATCCTAGCACAGATACGCAGTATTTT

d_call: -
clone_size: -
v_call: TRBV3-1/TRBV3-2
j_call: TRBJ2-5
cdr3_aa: CASSQARATETQYF
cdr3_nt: TGTGCCAGCAGCCAAGCCAGGGCTACTGAGACCCAGTACTTC

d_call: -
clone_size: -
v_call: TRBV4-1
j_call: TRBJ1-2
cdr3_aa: CASSQVGLGDYGYTF
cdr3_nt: TGCGCCAGCAGCCAAGTAGGATTAGGAGACTATGGCTACACCTTC

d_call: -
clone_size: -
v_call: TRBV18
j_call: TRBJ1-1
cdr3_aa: CASSTEQNTEAFF
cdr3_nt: TGTGCCAGCTCAACGGAACAGAACACTGAAGCTTTCTTT

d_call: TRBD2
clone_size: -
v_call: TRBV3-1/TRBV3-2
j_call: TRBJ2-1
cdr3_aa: CASSYTSGAYNEQFF
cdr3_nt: TGTGCCAGCAGCTATACTAGCGGCGCTTACAATGAGCAGTTCTTC

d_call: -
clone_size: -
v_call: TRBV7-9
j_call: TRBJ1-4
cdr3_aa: CASSLLPGVLRTNEKLFF
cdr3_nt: TGTGCCAGCAGCTTACTACCCGGGGTCCTTAGGACTAATGAAAAACTGTTTTTT

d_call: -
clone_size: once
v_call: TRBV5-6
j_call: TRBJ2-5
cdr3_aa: CASSWTEGDQETQYF
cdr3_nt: TGTGCCAGCAGCTGGACGGAAGGAGATCAAGAGACCCAGTACTTC

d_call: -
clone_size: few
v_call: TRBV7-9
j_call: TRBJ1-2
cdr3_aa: CASSLAGRSYGYTF
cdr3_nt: TGTGCCAGCAGCTTGGCGGGACGCAGCTATGGCTACACCTTC

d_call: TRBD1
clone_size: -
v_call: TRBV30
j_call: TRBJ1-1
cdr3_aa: CAWRPRGRTEAFF
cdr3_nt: TGTGCCTGGAGACCGAGGGGGCGGACTGAAGCTTTCTTT

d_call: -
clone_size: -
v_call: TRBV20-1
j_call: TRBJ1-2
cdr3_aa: CSASSGAVGYTF
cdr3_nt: TGCAGTGCTAGTTCAGGGGCGGTAGGCTACACCTTC

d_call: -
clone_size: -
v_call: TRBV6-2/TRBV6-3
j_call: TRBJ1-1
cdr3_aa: CASSPSWSRPVNTEAFF
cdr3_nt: TGTGCCAGCAGTCCCTCGTGGAGCAGACCGGTGAACACTGAAGCTTTCTTT

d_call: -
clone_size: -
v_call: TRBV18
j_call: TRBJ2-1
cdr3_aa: CASSRSGNNEQFF
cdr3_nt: TGTGCCAGCTCACGGTCTGGGAACAATGAGCAGTTCTTC

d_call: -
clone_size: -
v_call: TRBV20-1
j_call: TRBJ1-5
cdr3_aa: CSAFNNQPQHF
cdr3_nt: TGCAGTGCTTTCAACAATCAGCCCCAGCATTTT